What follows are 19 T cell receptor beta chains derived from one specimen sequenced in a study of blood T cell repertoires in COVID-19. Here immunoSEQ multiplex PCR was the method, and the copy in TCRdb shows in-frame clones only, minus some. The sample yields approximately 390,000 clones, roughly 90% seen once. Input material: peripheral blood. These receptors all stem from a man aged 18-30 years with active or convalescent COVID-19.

This CDR3 is CASSYAKPRVVGYTF. The CDR3 DNA sequence: TGTGCCAGCAGTTACGCGAAACCCAGGGTCGTAGGCTACACCTTC. This chain uses TRBV6-2 or TRBV6-3 with TRBJ1-2, with a possible D match to TRBD1 (5 bases). The germline CDR1 and CDR2 sequences are MNHEY and SVGEGT. The CDR3 is 15 residues long. V dropped 2 bases and J dropped 8 bases, with 18 bases sitting between them.

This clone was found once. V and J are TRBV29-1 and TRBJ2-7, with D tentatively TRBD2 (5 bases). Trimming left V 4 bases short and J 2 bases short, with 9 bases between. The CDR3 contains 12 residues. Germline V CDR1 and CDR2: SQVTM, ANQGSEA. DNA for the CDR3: TGCAGCGTTGGCCGGGGAACCTACGAGCAGTACTTC. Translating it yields CSVGRGTYEQYF.

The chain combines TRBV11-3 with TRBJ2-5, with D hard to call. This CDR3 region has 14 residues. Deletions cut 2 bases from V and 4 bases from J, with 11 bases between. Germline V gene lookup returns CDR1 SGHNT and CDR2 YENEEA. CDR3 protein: CASSLNPQAETQYF. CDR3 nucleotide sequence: TGTGCCAGCAGCTTAAATCCCCAAGCAGAGACCCAGTACTTC.

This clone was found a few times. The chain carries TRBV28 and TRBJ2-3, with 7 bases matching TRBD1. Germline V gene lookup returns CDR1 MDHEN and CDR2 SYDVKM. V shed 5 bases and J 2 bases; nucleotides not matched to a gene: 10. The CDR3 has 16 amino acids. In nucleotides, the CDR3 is TGTGCCAGCAGTCCGGGGACAGCGGTGGACACAGATACGCAGTATTTT. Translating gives CASSPGTAVDTDTQYF. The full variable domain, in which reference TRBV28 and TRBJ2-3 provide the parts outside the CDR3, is DVKVTQSSRYLVKRTGEKVFLECVQDMDHENMFWYRQDPGLGLRLIYFSYDVKMKEKGDIPEGYSVSREKKERFSLILESASTNQTSMYLCASSPGTAVDTDTQYFGPGTRLTVL.

The CDR3 bases are TGTGCCAGCACCCCGGGACAGAGCAATCAGCCCCAGCATTTT. This encodes CASTPGQSNQPQHF. The rearrangement joins TRBV6-5 to TRBJ1-5; 7 bases agree with TRBD1. This CDR3 is built from 14 residues. Trimming removed 7 bases from V and 1 base from J; junction bases left unmatched: 4. Per germline, CDR1 MNHEY and CDR2 SVGAGI.

In DNA, the CDR3 is TGTGCCAGCAGCCGACGAGGGCTACCCTACGAGCAGTACTTC. Translating gives CASSRRGLPYEQYF. The rearrangement uses TRBV28 and TRBJ2-7; maybe TRBD2 (5 bases). V was cut by 6 bases and J by 2 bases, with 14 bases left in between. Looked up from germline, CDR1 is MDHEN and CDR2 is SYDVKM. The CDR3 has 14 amino acids.

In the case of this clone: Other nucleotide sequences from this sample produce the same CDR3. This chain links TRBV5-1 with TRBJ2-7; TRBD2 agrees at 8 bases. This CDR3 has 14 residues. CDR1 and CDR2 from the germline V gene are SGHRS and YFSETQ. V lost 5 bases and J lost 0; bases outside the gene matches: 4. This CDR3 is CASSRTSGSYEQYF. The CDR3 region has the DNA TGCGCCAGCAGTCGTACTAGCGGCTCCTACGAGCAGTACTTC.

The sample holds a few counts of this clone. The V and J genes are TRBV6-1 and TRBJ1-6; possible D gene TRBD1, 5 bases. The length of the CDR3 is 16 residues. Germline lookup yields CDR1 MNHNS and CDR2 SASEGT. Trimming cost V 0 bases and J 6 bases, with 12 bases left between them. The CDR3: CASSEAGATFNSPLHF. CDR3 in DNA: TGTGCCAGCAGTGAAGCTGGGGCAACCTTTAATTCACCCCTCCACTTT.

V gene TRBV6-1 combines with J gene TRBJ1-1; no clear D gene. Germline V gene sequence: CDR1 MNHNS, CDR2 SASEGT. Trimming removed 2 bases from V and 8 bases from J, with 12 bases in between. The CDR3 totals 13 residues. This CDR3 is CASSERNSLEAFF. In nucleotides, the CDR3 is TGTGCCAGCAGTGAAAGGAACAGCCTAGAAGCTTTCTTT.

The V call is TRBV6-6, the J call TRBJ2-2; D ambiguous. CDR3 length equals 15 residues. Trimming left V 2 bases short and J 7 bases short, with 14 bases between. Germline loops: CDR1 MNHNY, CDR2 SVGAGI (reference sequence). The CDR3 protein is CASSYRPARGGELFF. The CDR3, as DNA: TGTGCCAGCAGTTACCGACCCGCCCGCGGCGGGGAGCTGTTTTTT.

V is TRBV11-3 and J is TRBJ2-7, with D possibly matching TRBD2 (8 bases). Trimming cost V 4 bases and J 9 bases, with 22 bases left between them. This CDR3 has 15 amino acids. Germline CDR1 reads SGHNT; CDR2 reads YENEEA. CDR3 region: CASSSGGDRVRRQYF. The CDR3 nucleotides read TGTGCCAGCAGCTCCGGGGGGGACAGAGTACGGCGGCAGTACTTC.

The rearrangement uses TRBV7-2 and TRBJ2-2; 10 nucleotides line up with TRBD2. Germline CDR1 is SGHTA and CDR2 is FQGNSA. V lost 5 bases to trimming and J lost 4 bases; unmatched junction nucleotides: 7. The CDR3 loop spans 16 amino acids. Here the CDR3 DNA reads TGTGCCAGCAGCCAACGTAGCGGGAGGTCCACCGGGGAGCTGTTTTTT. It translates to CASSQRSGRSTGELFF.

The CDR3 loop reads CASSELTLGTDTQYF. The CDR3 nucleotides read TGTGCCAGCAGCGAACTAACCCTCGGCACAGATACGCAGTATTTT. The rearrangement joins TRBV9 to TRBJ2-3, with D uncertain. The V end was cut by 3 bases, the J end by 1 base, with 12 bases between. The CDR3 loop spans 15 amino acids. The germline V gene has CDR1 SGDLS and CDR2 YYNGEE.

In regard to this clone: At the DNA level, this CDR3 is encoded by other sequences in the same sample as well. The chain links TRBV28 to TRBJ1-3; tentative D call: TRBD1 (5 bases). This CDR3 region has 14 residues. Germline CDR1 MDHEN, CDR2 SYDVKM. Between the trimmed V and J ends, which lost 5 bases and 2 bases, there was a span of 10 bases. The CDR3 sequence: CASSAGGTGNTIYF. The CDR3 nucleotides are TGTGCCAGCAGTGCCGGGGGGACTGGAAACACCATATATTTT.

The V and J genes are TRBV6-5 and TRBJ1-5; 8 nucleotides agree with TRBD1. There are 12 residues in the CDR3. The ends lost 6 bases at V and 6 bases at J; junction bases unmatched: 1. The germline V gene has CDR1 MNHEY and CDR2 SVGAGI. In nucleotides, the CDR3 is TGTGCCAGCAGGACAGGGGTTCAGCCCCAGCATTTT. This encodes CASRTGVQPQHF.

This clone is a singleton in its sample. The CDR3 reads CASSPIPGLANTGELFF. The CDR3 DNA is TGTGCCAGCTCACCGATACCGGGACTAGCCAACACCGGGGAGCTGTTTTTT. V usage is TRBV18 and J usage is TRBJ2-2; 9 bases fit TRBD2. The CDR3 sequence is 17 residues long. The germline V gene encodes CDR1 KGHSH and CDR2 LQKENI. Trimming took 3 bases from V and 2 from J; bases not matched to a gene: 7.

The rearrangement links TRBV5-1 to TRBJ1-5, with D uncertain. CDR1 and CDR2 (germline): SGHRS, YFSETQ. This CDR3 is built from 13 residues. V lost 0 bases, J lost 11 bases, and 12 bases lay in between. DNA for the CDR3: TGCGCCAGCAGCTTGGGGCCGGGTAACTCCCAGCATTTT. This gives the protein CASSLGPGNSQHF.

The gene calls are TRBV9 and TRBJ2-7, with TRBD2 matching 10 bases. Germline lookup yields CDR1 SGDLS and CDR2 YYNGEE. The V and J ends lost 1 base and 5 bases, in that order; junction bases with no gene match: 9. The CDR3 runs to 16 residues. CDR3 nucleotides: TGTGCCAGCAGCGTACGGACTAGCGGATTACTACACGAGCAGTACTTC. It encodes CASSVRTSGLLHEQYF.

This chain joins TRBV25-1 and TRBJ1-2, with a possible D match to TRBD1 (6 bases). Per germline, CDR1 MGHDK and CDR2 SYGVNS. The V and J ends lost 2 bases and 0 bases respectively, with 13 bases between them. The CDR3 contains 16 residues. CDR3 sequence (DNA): TGTGCCAGCAGTGAACCGGGACACAACTCTAACTATGGCTACACCTTC. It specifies CASSEPGHNSNYGYTF.